This TCR beta chain was sequenced for a study of T-cell memory formation after mild COVID-19. Study-level background: Most TCR clusters belonged to a single donor.

TCRdb re-called the 5' RACE reads with MiXCR, one entry per CDR3 protein. This repertoire shows 310,000 or so distinct CDR3 sequences, 15% to 20% found once; its top ten account for roughly a fifth. The V and J ends lost 11 bases and 8 bases respectively, with 21 bases between them. The CDR3 is 13 residues long. This clonotype has only a few counts. The TCR was taken from a young man who had mild COVID-19 (a few samples of this study predate the infection). Cell type and time point are not known. Input material: PBMCs or a T cell subset sorted from them (not recorded which). This rearrangement joins TRBV12-3 or TRBV12-4 to TRBJ1-2; the D gene is possibly TRBD1 (6 bases). CDR3 loop: CASAGAAGAGYTF. CDR3 nucleotides: TGTGCCTCTGCGGGTGCGGCAGGGGCGGGCTACACCTTC.